This T cell receptor (beta chain) was sequenced for a study of blood T cell repertoires in COVID-19. Method: immunoSEQ multiplex PCR; TCRdb's copy keeps in-frame clones and lacks some. The sample lists 250,000 to 300,000 clones, around 81% seen once, with roughly 3.1% in the top ten. CDR3 size: 15 residues. J was trimmed by 5 bases and V by 0 bases; bases with no gene match: 5. CDR1 and CDR2 from the germline V gene are SGHRS and YFSETQ. The study counted Cohort 3 donors as recovered given two negative PCRs, clearance, or symptom resolution. This sequence joins TRBV5-1 and TRBJ2-3, with 8 bases that match TRBD2. Sequences were obtained from PBMCs or T cells enriched from blood (not recorded which). The clonotype originates from a man aged 50 to 59 who had recovered from COVID-19. The CDR3 bases are TGCGCCAGCAGCTTGGCGGGGCTAGCGGGAGATACGCAGTATTTT. Translated: CASSLAGLAGDTQYF. The full variable domain, rest sourced from reference TRBV5-1 and TRBJ2-3, is KAGVTQTPRYLIKTRGQQVTLSCSPISGHRSVSWYQQTPGQGLQFLFEYFSETQRNKGNFPGRFSGRQFSNSRSEMNVSTLELGDSALYLCASSLAGLAGDTQYFGPGTRLTVL.